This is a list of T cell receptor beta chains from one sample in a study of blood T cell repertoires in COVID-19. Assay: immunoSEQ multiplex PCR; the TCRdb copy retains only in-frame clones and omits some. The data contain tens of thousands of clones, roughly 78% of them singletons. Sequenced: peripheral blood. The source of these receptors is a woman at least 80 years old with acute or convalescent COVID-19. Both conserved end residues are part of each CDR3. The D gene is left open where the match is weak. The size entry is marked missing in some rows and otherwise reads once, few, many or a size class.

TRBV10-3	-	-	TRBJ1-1	CAIRDGQNTEAFF	TGTGCCATCAGGGACGGACAGAACACTGAAGCTTTCTTT
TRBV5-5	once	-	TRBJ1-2	CASSLGQDSHYGYTF	TGTGCCAGCAGCTTGGGACAGGACAGTCACTATGGCTACACCTTC
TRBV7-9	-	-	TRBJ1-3	CASSPPRQGVGNTIYF	TGTGCCAGCAGCCCGCCGCGGCAGGGTGTTGGAAACACCATATATTTT
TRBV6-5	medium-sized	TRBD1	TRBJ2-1	CASSYVLTGGNEQFF	TGTGCCAGCAGTTACGTCTTGACAGGGGGCAATGAGCAGTTCTTC
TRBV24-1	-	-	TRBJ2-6	CATSDPTGSGANVLTF	TGTGCCACCAGTGACCCTACAGGGTCTGGGGCCAACGTCCTGACTTTC
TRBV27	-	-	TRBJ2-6	CASSRSTGSGANVLTF	TGTGCCAGCAGTCGAAGTACAGGTTCTGGGGCCAACGTCCTGACTTTC
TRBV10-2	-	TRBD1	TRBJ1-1	CASREPPGTGNTEAFF	TGCGCCAGCAGGGAACCCCCGGGGACAGGGAACACTGAAGCTTTCTTT
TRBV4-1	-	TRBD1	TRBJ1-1	CASSPTGTSAEAFF	TGCGCCAGCAGCCCGACAGGGACATCCGCTGAAGCTTTCTTT
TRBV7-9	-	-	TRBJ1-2	CASSPRQAGYTF	TGTGCCAGCAGCCCGAGACAGGCTGGCTACACCTTC
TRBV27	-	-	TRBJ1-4	CASSPSTTPGGFVTNEKLFF	TGTGCCAGCAGTCCCTCGACGACCCCGGGGGGATTCGTGACAAATGAAAAACTGTTTTTT